The entry below describes one T cell receptor (beta chain). Its antigen remains unidentified. These data are taken from a study of shared clonotypes between healthy human individuals. Germline-derived CDR1 and CDR2 are SGHRS and YFSETQ. The CDR3 spans 15 residues. Losses at the gene ends were 4 bases for V and 0 bases for J; bases not matched to a gene: 5. Caucasian adults living in Nashville, Tennessee, provided all samples. Libraries were prepared by immunoSEQ multiplex PCR; TCRdb keeps only in-frame clonotypes and omits some of them. The sample comprises 190,000 or so clones, over 80% of which are singletons, and about 0.067% rests with the top ten. Notes on the study in general: Sorted-subset sequencing was shown by rarefaction to be incomplete despite large depth. Non-shared clonotypes displayed generation probabilities falling below those of clonotypes present in all four donors.

The sequence derives from a woman aged 25 to 39 in good health. The V and J genes are TRBV5-1 and TRBJ1-1, with 8 bases aligning to TRBD1. Specimen: naive CD4+ T cells sorted from blood. Noted subset: CD45RA+ positively selected. CDR3 residues: CASSPRQGMNTEAFF. CDR3 nucleotide sequence: TGCGCCAGCAGCCCAAGACAGGGGATGAACACTGAAGCTTTCTTT.